The 29 T cell receptor beta chains given below trace back to one sample, sequenced in a study of T cell repertoires in ileal Crohn's disease. Assay used: immunoSEQ multiplex PCR; TCRdb lists only in-frame clones, some missing. The sample includes roughly 4,000 clones, 85% seen only once; the top ten take roughly 13%. Indicated time point: neoterminal ileum biopsy at postoperative endoscopy, about 6 months after surgery. Sequenced: ileal tissue. The receptors shown here come from an adult with Crohn's disease.

The V gene is TRBV10-3, the J gene TRBJ2-5, with D unclear. Germline values: CDR1 ENHRY, CDR2 SYGVKD. The CDR3 consists of 13 residues. V gave up 2 bases and J gave up 9 bases, with 13 bases separating them. The CDR3, as DNA: TGTGCCATCAGTGAGGAAGGCCGGGTGGCCCAGTACTTC. It translates to CAISEEGRVAQYF.

This chain joins TRBV11-2 and TRBJ2-3, with D maybe TRBD2 (7 bases). Trimming took 3 bases from V and 1 from J, leaving 11 bases between them. Germline V gene data show CDR1 as SGHAT and CDR2 as FQNNGV. This CDR3 has 15 amino acids. Written as DNA, the CDR3 is TGTGCCAGCAGCTTCGGGGGGCGCGGCACAGATACGCAGTATTTT. This sequence encodes CASSFGGRGTDTQYF.

The chain joins TRBV5-1 to TRBJ2-7; 8 bases line up with TRBD1. Germline V lookup: CDR1 SGHRS, CDR2 YFSETQ. The trim removed 6 bases at V and 6 bases at J, leaving 5 bases unmatched. The CDR3 sequence is 12 residues long. This CDR3 reads CASTYGQGEQYF. In DNA form, the CDR3 reads TGCGCCAGCACCTATGGACAGGGCGAGCAGTACTTC.

The chain is built from TRBV7-9 and TRBJ2-3; 7 nucleotides line up with TRBD1. The trim removed 5 bases at V and 3 bases at J, leaving 5 bases unmatched. Germline-derived CDR1 and CDR2 are SEHNR and FQNEAQ (reference sequence). The CDR3 totals 14 residues. CDR3 loop: CASSPGTETDTQYF. CDR3 DNA sequence: TGTGCCAGCAGCCCCGGGACAGAAACAGATACGCAGTATTTT.

V and J are TRBV19 and TRBJ1-1, with D possibly being TRBD1 (5 bases). V was trimmed by 6 bases and J by 4 bases, leaving 12 bases between them. CDR1 is LNHDA and CDR2 is SQIVND in the germline V gene (reference sequence). The CDR3 has 13 residues. The CDR3 sequence is CASRIGGGTEAFF. The CDR3 DNA is TGTGCCAGTAGGATCGGGGGAGGCACTGAAGCTTTCTTT.

The V and J genes are TRBV7-2 and TRBJ1-1; 7 bases agree with TRBD1. CDR1 and CDR2 (germline): SGHTA, FQGNSA. This CDR3 region has 15 residues. V shed 5 bases and J 4 bases; nucleotides not matched to a gene: 10. The CDR3 coding sequence is TGTGCCAGCAGCGCAAACAGGGGAGCGGGCACTGAAGCTTTCTTT. Translation: CASSANRGAGTEAFF.

The V call is TRBV15, the J call TRBJ2-5, with D perhaps matching TRBD2 (6 bases). The germline CDR1 and CDR2 sequences are LNHNV and YYDKDF (reference sequence). Deletions cut 0 bases from V and 4 bases from J, with 12 bases between. The CDR3 loop spans 15 amino acids. Written as DNA, the CDR3 is TGTGCCACCAGCAGAGATCACGGGGGTCGAGAGACCCAGTACTTC. Protein: CATSRDHGGRETQYF.

The V gene is TRBV11-2, the J gene TRBJ1-2; tentative D call: TRBD1 (6 bases). Germline V gives CDR1 SGHAT, CDR2 FQNNGV. The ends were cut back, 4 bases at V and 3 bases at J, with 9 bases in the middle. The CDR3 contains 13 residues. The CDR3 region is CASSSTGYYGYTF. The CDR3 DNA reads TGTGCCAGCAGCTCCACAGGGTACTATGGCTACACCTTC. The full variable domain, rest sourced from reference TRBV11-2 and TRBJ1-2, is EAGVAQSPRYKIIEKRQSVAFWCNPISGHATLYWYQQILGQGPKLLIQFQNNGVVDDSQLPKDRFSAERLKGVDSTLKIQPAKLEDSAVYLCASSSTGYYGYTFGSGTRLTVV.

This chain links TRBV30 with TRBJ1-2; the D gene is possibly TRBD1 (5 bases). Trimming removed 7 bases at V and 2 bases at J, with 14 bases between. CDR3 length: 13 amino acids. Germline CDR1 reads GTSNPN; CDR2 reads SVGIG (reference sequence). CDR3 protein: CAFTGRTNYGYTF. The CDR3 DNA follows: TGTGCCTTTACAGGTCGAACAAACTATGGCTACACCTTC.

The V and J genes are TRBV6-1 and TRBJ1-4, with 7 bases fitting TRBD1. The CDR3 loop spans 14 amino acids. Germline V gene data show CDR1 as MNHNS and CDR2 as SASEGT. The J segment lost 7 bases and the V segment lost 8 bases, leaving 10 bases of the junction unmatched. The CDR3 sequence: CASHLGGAGEKLFF. DNA of the CDR3: TGTGCCAGCCACTTAGGGGGCGCAGGTGAAAAACTGTTTTTT.

This chain links TRBV27 with TRBJ1-2; the D gene is possibly TRBD1 (6 bases). Germline V gene data show CDR1 as MNHEY and CDR2 as SMNVEV (reference sequence). This CDR3 comprises 15 residues. V lost 5 bases to trimming and J lost 8 bases, with 21 bases between them. The CDR3 region is CASSPMTGARMGYTF. CDR3 nucleotides: TGTGCCAGCAGTCCCATGACAGGTGCCAGGATGGGCTACACCTTC.

This chain uses TRBV28 with TRBJ2-7; 7 nucleotides line up with TRBD2. This CDR3 is built from 13 residues. CDR1 is MDHEN, CDR2 SYDVKM, per germline. V gave up 7 bases and J gave up 4 bases; unmatched junction bases: 7. The CDR3 loop is CASTVPGGYEQYF. Written as DNA, the CDR3 is TGTGCCAGCACCGTACCGGGGGGATACGAGCAGTACTTC.

This sequence joins TRBV14 and TRBJ1-6; possibly TRBD1 for D (6 bases). Germline assignment: CDR1 SGHDN and CDR2 FVKESK. The CDR3 has 14 residues. The V end lost 4 bases, the J end lost 13 bases, and 17 bases lay between the germline ends. The CDR3 sequence: CASSPQGRYKPLHF. As DNA, the CDR3 is TGTGCCAGCAGCCCACAGGGACGGTATAAGCCCCTCCACTTT.

The gene calls are TRBV18 and TRBJ2-7; D might be TRBD2 (6 bases). Germline V lookup: CDR1 KGHSH, CDR2 LQKENI. CDR3 size: 18 residues. The ends were cut back, 0 bases at V and 3 bases at J, with 21 bases in the middle. DNA of the CDR3: TGTGCCAGCTCACCACCAGCCCCCCGGGGCGGGGAGTACTACGAGCAGTACTTC. This translates into CASSPPAPRGGEYYEQYF.

The V gene is TRBV6-5, the J gene TRBJ1-6; no clear D gene. Trimming stripped 7 bases from V and 8 bases from J, with 9 bases between. The CDR3 length is 12 residues. The germline V gene encodes CDR1 MNHEY and CDR2 SVGAGI. This CDR3 reads CASMRLHSPLHF. The CDR3, as DNA: TGTGCCAGCATGCGTTTACATTCACCCCTCCACTTT.

This chain joins TRBV19 and TRBJ1-1; D remains ambiguous. The CDR3 runs 13 residues. The germline V gene has CDR1 LNHDA and CDR2 SQIVND (reference sequence). The ends were cut back, 3 bases at V and 8 bases at J, with 13 bases in the middle. For the CDR3, the DNA is TGTGCCAGTAGTATCTACCGCGGCGGCGAAGCTTTCTTT. Its translation is CASSIYRGGEAFF. Complete variable domain (other parts from reference TRBV19 and TRBJ1-1): DGGITQSPKYLFRKEGQNVTLSCEQNLNHDAMYWYRQDPGQGLRLIYYSQIVNDFQKGDIAEGYSVSREKKESFPLTVTSAQKNPTAFYLCASSIYRGGEAFFGQGTRLTVV.

This clone was counted once. The J gene is TRBJ1-6, the V gene TRBV5-1; weak D call: TRBD1 (6 bases). Germline V gene data show CDR1 as SGHRS and CDR2 as YFSETQ. Deletions cut 0 bases from V and 7 bases from J, with 14 bases between. The CDR3 has 16 amino acids. The CDR3 coding sequence is TGCGCCAGCAGCTTGGGTCAGGGGACGGGAAATTCACCCCTCCACTTT. It specifies CASSLGQGTGNSPLHF.

CDR3 in DNA: TGTGCCAGCAGCCAAGATGGGGGGGCACGAGAAAAACTGTTTTTT. It encodes CASSQDGGAREKLFF. The J gene is TRBJ1-4, the V gene TRBV4-2; D may be TRBD1 (6 bases). The V end lost 0 bases, the J end lost 8 bases, and 13 bases lay between the germline ends. The germline CDR1 and CDR2 sequences are LGHNA and YNFKEQ. The CDR3 has 15 residues.

V gene TRBV2 combines with J gene TRBJ1-1, with D maybe TRBD1 (6 bases). The CDR3 totals 15 residues. The ends were cut back, 7 bases at V and 3 bases at J, with 18 bases in the middle. Germline V gene lookup returns CDR1 SNHLY and CDR2 FYNNEI. This CDR3 reads CASTRSRGGDTEAFF. The CDR3 coding sequence is TGTGCCAGCACCAGAAGCAGGGGAGGGGACACTGAAGCTTTCTTT.

In this sample, this clone turned up a few times. Distinct nucleotide sequences in the sample also encode this CDR3. CDR3 nucleotide sequence: TGTGCCTGGAGTGAGGGGCTTAGCACAGATACGCAGTATTTT. Translating it yields CAWSEGLSTDTQYF. This chain connects TRBV30 to TRBJ2-3; perhaps TRBD1 as D (5 bases). Germline V gene sequence: CDR1 GTSNPN, CDR2 SVGIG (reference sequence). Trimming took off 1 base at V and 0 bases at J, with 8 bases between the two ends. CDR3 length equals 14 residues.

This clone appeared a single time. This chain uses TRBV5-1 with TRBJ1-1; TRBD1 matches 8 bases. Unmatched junction bases numbered 5, after V lost 4 bases and J lost 0 bases. CDR3 length: 15 residues. In germline, CDR1 is SGHRS, CDR2 YFSETQ. CDR3 region: CASSLRQGMNTEAFF. In DNA, the CDR3 is TGCGCCAGCAGCCTCCGACAGGGGATGAACACTGAAGCTTTCTTT.

The DNA of the CDR3 is TGTGCCAGCAGCTTAACTAGCGGGGAGACAGATACGCAGTATTTT. Protein sequence: CASSLTSGETDTQYF. This chain uses TRBV7-3 with TRBJ2-3; 8 positions match TRBD2. The CDR3 runs to 15 residues. The V gene end was trimmed by 0 bases and the J gene end by 3 bases; junction bases not matched to a gene: 2. Germline V lookup: CDR1 SGHTA, CDR2 FQGTGA.

The chain is built from TRBV25-1 and TRBJ1-2; 12 bases match TRBD1. The germline V gene has CDR1 MGHDK and CDR2 SYGVNS. The CDR3 covers 16 residues. The ends lost 3 bases at V and 7 bases at J; junction bases unmatched: 9. CDR3 DNA: TGTGCCAGCAGTGAGCCCCCGGGACAGGGGGCTGGTGGCTACACCTTC. Translation: CASSEPPGQGAGGYTF.

The chain combines TRBV15 with TRBJ2-1, with D possibly being TRBD2 (5 bases). CDR1 LNHNV and CDR2 YYDKDF come from the germline V gene (reference sequence). The V and J ends lost 2 bases and 8 bases respectively, with 13 bases between them. The CDR3 is made up of 14 amino acids. As DNA, the CDR3 is TGTGCCACCAGCAGATCGCTAGCACTCTATGAGCAGTTCTTC. It translates to CATSRSLALYEQFF. The whole variable domain, filled in from reference TRBV15 and TRBJ2-1, reads DAMVIQNPRYQVTQFGKPVTLSCSQTLNHNVMYWYQQKSSQAPKLLFHYYDKDFNNEADTPDNFQSRRPNTSFCFLDIRSPGLGDTAMYLCATSRSLALYEQFFGPGTRLTVL.

V usage is TRBV7-6 and J usage is TRBJ2-7; 7 bases align to TRBD2. The CDR3 is 14 residues long. Germline trimming cut 7 bases from V and 0 bases from J; bases unmatched to any gene: 6. Germline V gene lookup returns CDR1 SGHVS and CDR2 FNYEAQ. The DNA of the CDR3 is TGTGCCAGCACCCGGGGCGGGAGCTCCTACGAGCAGTACTTC. Encoded protein: CASTRGGSSYEQYF.

This chain uses TRBV7-2 with TRBJ2-5, with 11 positions matching TRBD2. The CDR3 spans 16 residues. Trimming took 5 bases from V and 5 from J; bases not matched to a gene: 10. Germline-derived CDR1 and CDR2 are SGHTA and FQGNSA. CDR3 sequence reads: CASSPHSGGAFETQYF. In nucleotides, the CDR3 is TGTGCCAGCAGCCCCCATAGCGGGGGGGCCTTTGAGACCCAGTACTTC.

The V call is TRBV5-3, the J call TRBJ2-1; D may be TRBD2 (5 bases). TRBV5-3 qualifies as an ORF whose function is uncertain. CDR3 length: 16 residues. Deletions cut 3 bases from V and 3 bases from J, with 16 bases between. The CDR3 loop reads CARSSLFLGLYNEQFF. The CDR3 DNA sequence: TGTGCCAGAAGCTCCCTTTTTCTTGGACTCTACAATGAGCAGTTCTTC.

The chain joins TRBV5-1 to TRBJ2-5; the match to TRBD2 covers 13 bases. This CDR3 contains 16 residues. V dropped 5 bases and J dropped 3; count of bases not matched to a gene: 7. The germline V gene encodes CDR1 SGHRS and CDR2 YFSETQ. CDR3 DNA: TGCGCCAGCAGTTACCCCGGGACTAGCGGGGAAGAGACCCAGTACTTC. This sequence encodes CASSYPGTSGEETQYF.

V gene TRBV5-1 combines with J gene TRBJ1-1, with 10 bases matching TRBD1. This CDR3 comprises 17 residues. With V trimmed by 0 bases and J by 5 bases, 10 bases remained unmatched. CDR1 is SGHRS, CDR2 YFSETQ, per germline. The CDR3 here is CASSLGGAGQGGTEAFF. The CDR3 DNA sequence: TGCGCCAGCAGCTTGGGGGGGGCCGGACAGGGGGGAACTGAAGCTTTCTTT.